The TCR beta chain described here comes from a study of post-analysis software for immune sequencing data (dated by TCRdb to 2015 to 2017). With respect to the entire study: The recorded disease courses included relapsing-remitting, secondary progressive and progressive-relapsing multiple sclerosis, and some patients had no subtype annotation. Patient repertoires were compared against some twelve previously published healthy control repertoires from donors aged roughly 6 to 26 years. A subset of samples was prepared in parallel using single-end sample barcoding, then pooled and co-amplified after Illumina adapter ligation.

General findings and caveats noted by the study authors: A handful of TRBV segments, including TRBV5-6, TRBV5-1 and TRBV20-1, were significantly more frequent in patients than controls. The control group was slightly older than the multiple sclerosis patient group. Strong co-clustering of samples prepared in the same batch was shown by direct clustering with F measure, prompting a batch-effect correction. Normalized Chao1 diversity was significantly lower in multiple sclerosis patients than controls, suggesting substantial peripheral T-cell clonal expansion.

TCR beta repertoires were profiled from peripheral blood of more than ten young patients with multiple sclerosis to demonstrate the VDJtools post-analysis software. The multiple sclerosis patients were children and adolescents ranging in age from roughly 6 to 15 years. With respect to this clonotype: Its antigen remains undetermined. No much larger clone exists at a distance of one base, and base qualities are not known.

The germline V gene (reference sequence) gives CDR1 as GTSNPN and CDR2 as SVGIG. The CDR3 has 13 amino acids, counting the end cysteine and phenylalanine. Left in the record is the CDR3 DNA by itself, 39 bases read in frame from the first base. The method was PCR. Sequencing was carried out with an Illumina HiSeq 2500. To reduce PCR and sequencing biases, unique molecular identifiers were built into the TCR beta cDNA libraries. About 500,000 cDNA molecules were obtained for every 1 to 10 million input T cells, so each molecule roughly corresponded to one T cell. The same protocol used for the earlier healthy control dataset was applied to prepare and sequence the patient libraries. Samples belonging to the same batch were prepared together, multiplexed and sequenced on a shared HiSeq lane. Turning to the authors' computational methods: Raw barcoded reads were processed with MIGEC, and single-read molecular identifier groups were discarded before consensus assembly and CDR3 extraction. VDJtools was used for post-analysis of the clonotype tables, with diversity normalized by down-sampling every dataset to the smallest sample size. To correct batch-related cross-sample contamination, repertoire overlap clustering matched CDR3 amino acid sequences but not nucleotide sequences. In TCRdb, the public reads were trimmed at Q25 with fastp and aligned with MiXCR, with productive beta chains retained. For every CDR3 protein sequence, its rows merge into one entry that carries the most common genes and DNA. V and J calls and clone size were set by TCRdb, not the authors. The sample has some 890,000 distinct CDR3 sequences on record, approximately 53% of them singletons. The ten largest clones represent approximately 4.3% of the sample.

This receptor was obtained from a girl under 18 with multiple sclerosis. The sequence joins TRBV30 to TRBJ2-5, with no confidently assigned D gene. The J call may be wrong; the DNA end is better matched by TRBJ2-7. Sequencing input: blood. The CDR3 protein: CAWSEGIGYEQYF. Read as DNA, the sequence is TGTGCCTGGAGTGAGGGAATCGGCTACGAGCAGTACTTC.